The clone carrying this T cell receptor (beta chain) has just a few counts. The sample comes from a study of blood T cell repertoires in COVID-19. Study context: Samples representing acute and convalescent COVID-19 were sourced from the United States, Italy and Spain.

Clones were read by immunoSEQ multiplex PCR, and TCRdb kept only the in-frame ones, dropping some. The table lists 200,000 to 250,000 clones, around nine tenths of them singletons. CDR1 is MDHEN, CDR2 SYDVKM, per germline. The CDR3 length is 12 residues. The V and J ends lost 5 bases and 3 bases respectively, with 8 bases between them. The chain uses TRBV28 and TRBJ2-7; maybe TRBD1 (6 bases). The TCR was taken from a man aged 18 to 30 with active or convalescent COVID-19. The sequenced sample consisted of peripheral blood. CDR3 bases: TGTGCCAGCAGTATACAGGGCTACGAGCAGTACTTC. This codes for CASSIQGYEQYF.